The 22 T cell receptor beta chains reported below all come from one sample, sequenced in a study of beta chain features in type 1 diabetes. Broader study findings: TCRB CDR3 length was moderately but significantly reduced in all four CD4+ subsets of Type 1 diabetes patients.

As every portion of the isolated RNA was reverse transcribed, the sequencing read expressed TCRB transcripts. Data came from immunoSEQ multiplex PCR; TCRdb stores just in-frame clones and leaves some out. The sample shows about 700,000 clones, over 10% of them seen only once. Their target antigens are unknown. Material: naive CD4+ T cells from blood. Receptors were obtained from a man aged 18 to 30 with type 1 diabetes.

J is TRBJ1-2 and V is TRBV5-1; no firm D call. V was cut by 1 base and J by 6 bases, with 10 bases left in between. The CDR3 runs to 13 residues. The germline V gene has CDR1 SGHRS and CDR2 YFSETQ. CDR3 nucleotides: TGCGCCAGCAGCTTGACAGTTAAGGATGGCTACACCTTC. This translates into CASSLTVKDGYTF.

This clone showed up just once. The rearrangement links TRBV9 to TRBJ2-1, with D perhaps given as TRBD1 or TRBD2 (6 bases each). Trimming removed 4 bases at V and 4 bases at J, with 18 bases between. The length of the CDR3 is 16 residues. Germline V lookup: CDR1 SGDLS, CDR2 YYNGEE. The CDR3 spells CASSPIGGGIYNEQFF. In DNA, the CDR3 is TGTGCCAGCAGCCCCATCGGAGGGGGGATTTACAATGAGCAGTTCTTC. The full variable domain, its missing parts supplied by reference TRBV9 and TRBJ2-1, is DSGVTQTPKHLITATGQRVTLRCSPRSGDLSVYWYQQSLDQGLQFLIQYYNGEERAKGNILERFSAQQFPDLHSELNLSSLELGDSALYFCASSPIGGGIYNEQFFGPGTRLTVL.

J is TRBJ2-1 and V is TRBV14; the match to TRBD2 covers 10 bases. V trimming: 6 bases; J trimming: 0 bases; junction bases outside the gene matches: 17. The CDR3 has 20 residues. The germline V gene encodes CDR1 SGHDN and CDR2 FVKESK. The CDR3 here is CASSPSVPTSGRSSYNEQFF. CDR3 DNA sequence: TGTGCCAGCAGTCCAAGTGTCCCGACTAGCGGGCGGAGCTCCTACAATGAGCAGTTCTTC.

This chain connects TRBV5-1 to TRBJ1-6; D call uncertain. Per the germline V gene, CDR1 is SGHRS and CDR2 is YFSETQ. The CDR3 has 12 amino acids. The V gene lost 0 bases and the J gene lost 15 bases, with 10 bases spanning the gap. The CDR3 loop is CASSLEGRGLHF. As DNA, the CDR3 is TGCGCCAGCAGCTTGGAAGGCCGGGGCCTCCACTTT.

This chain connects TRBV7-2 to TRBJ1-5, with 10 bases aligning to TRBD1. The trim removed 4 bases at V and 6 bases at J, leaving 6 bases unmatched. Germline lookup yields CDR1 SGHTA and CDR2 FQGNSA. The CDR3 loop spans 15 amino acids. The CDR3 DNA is TGTGCCAGCAGCTCCAGACAGGGGGCCAGTCAGCCCCAGCATTTT. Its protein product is CASSSRQGASQPQHF.

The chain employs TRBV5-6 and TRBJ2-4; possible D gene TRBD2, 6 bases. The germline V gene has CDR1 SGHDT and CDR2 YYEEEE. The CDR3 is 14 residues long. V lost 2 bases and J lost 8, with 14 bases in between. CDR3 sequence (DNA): TGTGCCAGCAGCTTCCGGGACGGCGGGGACATTCAGTACTTC. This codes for CASSFRDGGDIQYF.

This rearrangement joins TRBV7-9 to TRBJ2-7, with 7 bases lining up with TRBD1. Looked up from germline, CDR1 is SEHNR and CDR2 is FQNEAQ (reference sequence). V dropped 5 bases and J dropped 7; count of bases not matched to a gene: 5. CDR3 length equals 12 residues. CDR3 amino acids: CASSTTGKEQYF. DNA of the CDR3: TGTGCCAGCAGCACGACAGGGAAAGAGCAGTACTTC.

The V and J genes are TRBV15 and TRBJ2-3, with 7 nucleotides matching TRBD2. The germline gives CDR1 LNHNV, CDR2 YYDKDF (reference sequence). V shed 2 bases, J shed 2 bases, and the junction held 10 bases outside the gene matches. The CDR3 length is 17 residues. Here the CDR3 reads CATSRSFGGRATDTQYF. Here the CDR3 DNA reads TGTGCCACCAGCAGATCTTTCGGGGGGAGGGCCACAGATACGCAGTATTTT.

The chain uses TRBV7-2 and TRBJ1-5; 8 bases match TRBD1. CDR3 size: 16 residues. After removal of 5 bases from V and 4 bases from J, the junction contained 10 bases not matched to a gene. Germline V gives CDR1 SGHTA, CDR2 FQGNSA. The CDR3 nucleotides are TGTGCCAGCAGCCGCTCACAGGGGGACCGGAATCAGCCCCAGCATTTT. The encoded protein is CASSRSQGDRNQPQHF.

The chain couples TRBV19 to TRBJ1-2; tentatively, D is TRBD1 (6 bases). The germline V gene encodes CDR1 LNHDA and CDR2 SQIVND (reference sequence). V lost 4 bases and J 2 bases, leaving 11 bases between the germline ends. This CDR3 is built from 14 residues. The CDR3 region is CASSTGTGNYGYTF. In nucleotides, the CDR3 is TGTGCCAGTAGTACCGGAACAGGGAACTATGGCTACACCTTC.

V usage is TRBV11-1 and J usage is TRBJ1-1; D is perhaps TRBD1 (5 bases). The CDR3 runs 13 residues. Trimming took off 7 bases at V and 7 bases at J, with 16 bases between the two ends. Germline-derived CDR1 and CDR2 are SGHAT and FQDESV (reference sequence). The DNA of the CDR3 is TGTGCCAGCACCAGGGCTTTAGGGGATGAAGCTTTCTTT. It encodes CASTRALGDEAFF.

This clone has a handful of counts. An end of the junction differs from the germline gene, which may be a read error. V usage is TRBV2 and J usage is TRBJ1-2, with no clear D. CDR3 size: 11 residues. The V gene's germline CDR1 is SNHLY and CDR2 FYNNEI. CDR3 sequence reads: CASKGAPFGDF. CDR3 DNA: TGTGCCAGCAAAGGCGCACCTTTTGGGGATTTC.

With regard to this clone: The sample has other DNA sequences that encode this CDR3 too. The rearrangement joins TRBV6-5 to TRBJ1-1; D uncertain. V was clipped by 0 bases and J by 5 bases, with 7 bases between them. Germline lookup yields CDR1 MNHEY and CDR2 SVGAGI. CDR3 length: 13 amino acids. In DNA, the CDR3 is TGTGCCAGCAGTTACTCGGGAGGGACTGAAGCTTTCTTT. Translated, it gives CASSYSGGTEAFF.

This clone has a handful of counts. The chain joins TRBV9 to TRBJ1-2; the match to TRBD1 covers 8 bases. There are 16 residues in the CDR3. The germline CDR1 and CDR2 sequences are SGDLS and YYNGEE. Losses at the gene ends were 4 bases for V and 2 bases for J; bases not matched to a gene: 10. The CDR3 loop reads CASSPRTGRSNYGYTF. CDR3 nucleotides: TGTGCCAGCAGCCCACGGACAGGGAGGTCCAACTATGGCTACACCTTC. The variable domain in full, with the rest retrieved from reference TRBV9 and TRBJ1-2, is DSGVTQTPKHLITATGQRVTLRCSPRSGDLSVYWYQQSLDQGLQFLIQYYNGEERAKGNILERFSAQQFPDLHSELNLSSLELGDSALYFCASSPRTGRSNYGYTFGSGTRLTVV.

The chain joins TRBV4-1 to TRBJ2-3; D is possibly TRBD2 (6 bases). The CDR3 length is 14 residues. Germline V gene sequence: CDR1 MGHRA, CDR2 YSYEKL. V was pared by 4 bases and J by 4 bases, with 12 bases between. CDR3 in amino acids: CASSPGGDPDTQYF. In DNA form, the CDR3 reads TGCGCCAGCAGCCCGGGCGGGGATCCAGATACGCAGTATTTT.

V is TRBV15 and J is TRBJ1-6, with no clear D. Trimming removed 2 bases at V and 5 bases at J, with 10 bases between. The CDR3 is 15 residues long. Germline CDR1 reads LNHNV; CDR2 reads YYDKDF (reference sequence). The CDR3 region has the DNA TGTGCCACCAGCAGAACCCGGACGGATAATTCACCCCTCCACTTT. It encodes CATSRTRTDNSPLHF.

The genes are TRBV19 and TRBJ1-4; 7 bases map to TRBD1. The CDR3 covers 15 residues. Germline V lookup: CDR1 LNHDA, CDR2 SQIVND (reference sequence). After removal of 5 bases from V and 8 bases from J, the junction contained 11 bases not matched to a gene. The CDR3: CASSPRQGVEEKLFF. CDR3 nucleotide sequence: TGTGCCAGTAGTCCCCGACAGGGAGTGGAGGAAAAACTGTTTTTT.

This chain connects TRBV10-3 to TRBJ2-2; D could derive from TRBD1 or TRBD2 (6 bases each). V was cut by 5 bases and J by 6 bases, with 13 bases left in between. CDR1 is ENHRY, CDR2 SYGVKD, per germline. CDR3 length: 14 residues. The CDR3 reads CAISQGRGAGELFF. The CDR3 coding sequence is TGTGCCATCAGTCAGGGTAGGGGGGCCGGGGAGCTGTTTTTT.

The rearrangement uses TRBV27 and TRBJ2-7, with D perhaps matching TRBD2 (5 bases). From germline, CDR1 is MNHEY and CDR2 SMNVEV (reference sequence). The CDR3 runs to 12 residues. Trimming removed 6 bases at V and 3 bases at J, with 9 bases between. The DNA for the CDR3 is TGTGCCAGCAGGGCGGCGGGCTACGAGCAGTACTTC. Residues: CASRAAGYEQYF.

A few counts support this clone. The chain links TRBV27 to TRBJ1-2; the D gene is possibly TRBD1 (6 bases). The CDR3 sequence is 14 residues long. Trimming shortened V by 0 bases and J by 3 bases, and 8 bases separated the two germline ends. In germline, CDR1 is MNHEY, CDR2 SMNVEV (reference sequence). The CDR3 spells CASSLSAGDYGYTF. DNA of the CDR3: TGTGCCAGCAGTTTATCGGCAGGGGACTATGGCTACACCTTC.

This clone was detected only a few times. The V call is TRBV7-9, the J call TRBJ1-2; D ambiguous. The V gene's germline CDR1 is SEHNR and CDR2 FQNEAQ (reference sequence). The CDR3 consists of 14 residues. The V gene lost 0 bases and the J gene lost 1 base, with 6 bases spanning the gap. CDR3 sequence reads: CASSLAGFNYGYTF. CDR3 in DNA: TGTGCCAGCAGCTTAGCAGGGTTTAACTATGGCTACACCTTC. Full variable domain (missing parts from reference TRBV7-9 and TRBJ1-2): DTGVSQNPRHKITKRGQNVTFRCDPISEHNRLYWYRQTLGQGPEFLTYFQNEAQLEKSRLLSDRFSAERPKGSFSTLEIQRTEQGDSAMYLCASSLAGFNYGYTFGSGTRLTVV.

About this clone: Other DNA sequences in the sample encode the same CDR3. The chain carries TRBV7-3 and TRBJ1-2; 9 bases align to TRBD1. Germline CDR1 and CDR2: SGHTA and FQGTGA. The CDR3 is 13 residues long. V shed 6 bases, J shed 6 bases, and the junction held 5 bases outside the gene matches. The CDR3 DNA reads TGTGCCAGCAGTTTGGGACAGGGAGATGGCTACACCTTC. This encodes CASSLGQGDGYTF.